Listed below are T cell receptor beta chains from one sample, sequenced in a study of T cell responses to AZD1222 COVID-19 vaccine. Libraries were prepared by immunoSEQ multiplex PCR; TCRdb keeps only in-frame clonotypes and omits some of them. The table has over 130,000 clones, 94% seen once. Sequences were derived from peripheral blood, sampled on day 0 of AZD1222 vaccination. These receptors came from an adult in good health. Each CDR3 is given with its conserved first and last residue. The D gene is left open where the match is weak. Clone size appears in some rows only: once, few, many, or a class for an expanded clone.

D gene: -; V gene: TRBV3-1/TRBV3-2; clone size: -; J gene: TRBJ1-1; CDR3 protein: CASSPLRTEGGTEAFF; CDR3 DNA: TGTGCCAGCAGTCCCTTGCGTACCGAGGGCGGCACTGAAGCTTTCTTT
D gene: -; V gene: TRBV7-9; clone size: -; J gene: TRBJ1-1; CDR3 protein: CASSFPLAAEAFF; CDR3 DNA: TGTGCCAGCAGCTTCCCCCTGGCCGCTGAAGCTTTCTTT
D gene: -; V gene: TRBV4-2; clone size: -; J gene: TRBJ1-6; CDR3 protein: CASSQEKVTNSPLHF; CDR3 DNA: TGTGCCAGCAGCCAAGAAAAGGTCACCAATTCACCCCTCCACTTT
D gene: -; V gene: TRBV3-1/TRBV3-2; clone size: -; J gene: TRBJ1-6; CDR3 protein: CASSQAVDGSLHF; CDR3 DNA: TGTGCCAGCAGCCAAGCTGTCGATGGATCCCTCCACTTT
D gene: -; V gene: TRBV28; clone size: -; J gene: TRBJ1-4; CDR3 protein: CASRMGQPNEKLFF; CDR3 DNA: TGTGCCAGCAGGATGGGGCAGCCTAATGAAAAACTGTTTTTT
D gene: -; V gene: TRBV21-1; clone size: -; J gene: TRBJ1-3; CDR3 protein: CASSQAGRSRNTIYF; CDR3 DNA: TGTGCCAGCAGCCAAGCCGGTCGCTCACGAAACACCATATATTTT
D gene: -; V gene: TRBV28; clone size: -; J gene: TRBJ1-4; CDR3 protein: CASSSRDINEKLFF; CDR3 DNA: TGTGCCAGCAGTTCAAGGGACATTAATGAAAAACTGTTTTTT
D gene: TRBD1; V gene: TRBV28; clone size: -; J gene: TRBJ1-3; CDR3 protein: CASSLGDRVGGNTIYF; CDR3 DNA: TGTGCCAGCAGTTTAGGAGACAGGGTGGGTGGAAACACCATATATTTT
D gene: -; V gene: TRBV19; clone size: -; J gene: TRBJ1-1; CDR3 protein: CASTLNPQGRGTEAFF; CDR3 DNA: TGTGCCAGTACCCTTAACCCCCAGGGGAGGGGCACTGAAGCTTTCTTT
D gene: TRBD1; V gene: TRBV19; clone size: -; J gene: TRBJ1-5; CDR3 protein: CASSISRDSQPQHF; CDR3 DNA: TGTGCCAGTAGTATTTCTAGGGACAGTCAGCCCCAGCATTTT
D gene: -; V gene: TRBV7-9; clone size: -; J gene: TRBJ2-2; CDR3 protein: CASSLPTSWSNYTGELFF; CDR3 DNA: TGTGCCAGCAGCCTCCCGACTAGTTGGAGTAATTACACCGGGGAGCTGTTTTTT
D gene: TRBD2; V gene: TRBV28; clone size: -; J gene: TRBJ2-4; CDR3 protein: CASSFPGLAAKNIQYF; CDR3 DNA: TGTGCCAGCAGTTTCCCGGGACTAGCGGCCAAAAACATTCAGTACTTC
D gene: -; V gene: TRBV5-1; clone size: -; J gene: TRBJ1-2; CDR3 protein: CASSSLQGIYGYTF; CDR3 DNA: TGCGCCAGCAGCTCATTACAGGGCATCTATGGCTACACCTTC
D gene: -; V gene: TRBV29-1; clone size: once; J gene: TRBJ1-3; CDR3 protein: CSYRAGYSGNTIYF; CDR3 DNA: TGCAGTTACCGAGCCGGATACTCTGGAAACACCATATATTTT
D gene: TRBD1; V gene: TRBV7-9; clone size: once; J gene: TRBJ1-1; CDR3 protein: CASMILQGTEAFF; CDR3 DNA: TGTGCCAGCATGATACTACAGGGGACTGAAGCTTTCTTT
D gene: -; V gene: TRBV5-4; clone size: -; J gene: TRBJ2-6; CDR3 protein: CASSLQGGYSGANVLTF; CDR3 DNA: TGTGCCAGCAGCTTGCAGGGGGGATACTCTGGGGCCAACGTCCTGACTTTC
D gene: -; V gene: TRBV7-2; clone size: -; J gene: TRBJ2-5; CDR3 protein: CASSTYYEETQYF; CDR3 DNA: TGTGCCAGCAGCACCTACTATGAAGAGACCCAGTACTTC
D gene: -; V gene: TRBV2; clone size: -; J gene: TRBJ1-5; CDR3 protein: CASSGGPPGGQPQHF; CDR3 DNA: TGTGCCAGCAGCGGAGGACCGCCCGGGGGTCAGCCCCAGCATTTT
D gene: -; V gene: TRBV28; clone size: -; J gene: TRBJ1-1; CDR3 protein: CASRAPGHQNTEAFF; CDR3 DNA: TGTGCCAGCAGAGCACCGGGACACCAGAACACTGAAGCTTTCTTT
D gene: TRBD2; V gene: TRBV4-2; clone size: few; J gene: TRBJ2-2; CDR3 protein: CASSQQTSGNTGELFF; CDR3 DNA: TGTGCCAGCAGCCAACAGACTAGCGGGAACACCGGGGAGCTGTTTTTT
D gene: -; V gene: TRBV7-9; clone size: -; J gene: TRBJ1-2; CDR3 protein: CASSPRYQEGF; CDR3 DNA: TGTGCCAGCAGCCCCCGTTACCAGGAAGGGTTC
D gene: -; V gene: TRBV2; clone size: -; J gene: TRBJ1-5; CDR3 protein: CASSDLRERDQPQHF; CDR3 DNA: TGTGCCAGCAGTGACTTGCGGGAGAGGGATCAGCCCCAGCATTTT
D gene: -; V gene: TRBV3-1/TRBV3-2; clone size: -; J gene: TRBJ1-2; CDR3 protein: CASSETQGLYSNGYTF; CDR3 DNA: TGTGCCAGCAGCGAGACGCAGGGGTTATACTCTAATGGCTACACCTTC
D gene: -; V gene: TRBV27; clone size: -; J gene: TRBJ2-2; CDR3 protein: CASSLIPGLAGELFF; CDR3 DNA: TGTGCCAGCAGTTTAATCCCAGGGTTGGCCGGGGAGCTGTTTTTT
D gene: -; V gene: TRBV9; clone size: -; J gene: TRBJ2-5; CDR3 protein: CASSPRSPSGGARETQYF; CDR3 DNA: TGTGCCAGCAGCCCCCGATCACCCTCTGGGGGGGCTCGGGAGACCCAGTACTTC
D gene: -; V gene: TRBV6-5; clone size: -; J gene: TRBJ1-2; CDR3 protein: CASSYGGSTSNYGYTF; CDR3 DNA: TGTGCCAGCAGTTACGGGGGCTCGACTTCTAACTATGGCTACACCTTC
D gene: -; V gene: TRBV5-1; clone size: -; J gene: TRBJ1-1; CDR3 protein: CASSWKGDTEAFF; CDR3 DNA: TGCGCCAGCAGCTGGAAGGGGGACACTGAAGCTTTCTTT